These 18 T cell receptor beta chains share one sample of origin, sequenced in a study of neurological immune-mediated disorders. TCRdb used MiXCR to reprocess the 5' RACE reads, holding one entry per CDR3 protein. The table records around 51,000 distinct CDR3 sequences, approximately 11% of them present only once. Time point indicated: longitudinal time-point 3. Sequencing was done on a sample of PBMCs. Receptors originate from a male donor with HTLV-1-associated myelopathy (HAM/TSP).

This clonotype was counted ten times or more. The chain uses TRBV7-2 and TRBJ1-1; D not certain. This CDR3 contains 13 residues. Germline loops: CDR1 SGHTA, CDR2 FQGNSA. The V end lost 0 bases, the J end lost 3 bases, and 5 bases lay between the germline ends. CDR3 protein: CASSLAGYTEAFF. CDR3 DNA: TGTGCCAGCAGCTTAGCAGGTTACACTGAAGCTTTCTTT.

The sample holds many counts of this clonotype. The V call is TRBV29-1, the J call TRBJ1-4; 8 bases align to TRBD1. This CDR3 has 13 residues. Germline V gene sequence: CDR1 SQVTM, CDR2 ANQGSEA. The J segment lost 8 bases and the V segment lost 4 bases, leaving 6 bases of the junction unmatched. The CDR3 region is CSVATGATEKLFF. The CDR3 region has the DNA TGCAGCGTTGCGACAGGGGCAACGGAAAAACTGTTTTTT. The whole variable domain, filled in from reference TRBV29-1 and TRBJ1-4, reads SAVISQKPSRDICQRGTSLTIQCQVDSQVTMMFWYRQQPGQSLTLIATANQGSEATYESGFVIDKFPISRPNLTFSTLTVSNMSPEDSSIYLCSVATGATEKLFFGSGTQLSVL.

As regards this clonotype: A single base separates this from a much larger clone, so it may be a read error. V and J are TRBV7-9 and TRBJ1-1; D unclear. Germline V gene sequence: CDR1 SEHNR, CDR2 FQNEAQ (reference sequence). Trimming stripped 6 bases from V and 4 bases from J, with 6 bases between. The CDR3 covers 11 residues. The CDR3 DNA reads TGTGCCAGCAGACTGGCCACTGAAGCTTTCTTT. This codes for CASRLATEAFF.

This clonotype came up many times. The chain links TRBV5-1 to TRBJ2-3; D is tentatively TRBD1 or TRBD2 (6 bases each). V lost 4 bases, J lost 4 bases, and 13 bases lay in between. The CDR3 is 14 amino acids. From germline, CDR1 is SGHRS and CDR2 YFSETQ. CDR3 region: CASSTRGGSDTQYF. The CDR3 DNA reads as TGCGCCAGCAGCACCAGGGGAGGCTCAGATACGCAGTATTTT.

At least ten counts were recorded for this clonotype. V usage is TRBV6-5 and J usage is TRBJ1-1, with unresolved D. The germline gives CDR1 MNHEY, CDR2 SVGAGI. V lost 7 bases and J lost 4, with 13 bases in between. The CDR3 is 13 amino acids. The DNA of the CDR3 is TGTGCCAGCACTAGTCCGACGACCACTGAAGCTTTCTTT. Protein: CASTSPTTTEAFF.

This clonotype has at least ten counts. The CDR3 DNA is TGTGCCAGCAGCGCGCGTCCGGGACAGGGAGGGTCACCCCTCCACTTT. Translated: CASSARPGQGGSPLHF. V is TRBV9 and J is TRBJ1-6, with 9 nucleotides matching TRBD1. The trim removed 3 bases at V and 10 bases at J, leaving 11 bases unmatched. The CDR3 is 16 amino acids. Looked up from germline, CDR1 is SGDLS and CDR2 is YYNGEE.

This clonotype was found a few times. The chain recombines TRBV5-1 with TRBJ2-2, with TRBD2 as a possible D gene (6 bases). V lost 0 bases, J lost 7 bases, and 13 bases lay in between. This CDR3 is built from 15 residues. Per germline, CDR1 SGHRS and CDR2 YFSETQ. The CDR3 nucleotides are TGCGCCAGCAGCTTGGAACTAGCAGGAATCGGGGAGCTGTTTTTT. Translation gives CASSLELAGIGELFF.

This clonotype was found many times. The J gene is TRBJ2-1, the V gene TRBV5-1; D perhaps matches TRBD2 (5 bases). Germline CDR1 is SGHRS and CDR2 is YFSETQ. Deletions cut 0 bases from V and 6 bases from J, with 19 bases between. CDR3 length: 17 residues. CDR3 sequence: CASSLGLTGREGNEQFF. The CDR3 DNA reads as TGCGCCAGCAGCTTGGGGCTTACCGGACGCGAGGGCAATGAGCAGTTCTTC.

This clonotype has more than one count but fewer than ten. The chain uses TRBV4-3 and TRBJ1-2; possibly TRBD1 for D (6 bases). The CDR3 has 15 residues. Germline assignment: CDR1 LGHNA and CDR2 YSLEER. V was pared by 0 bases and J by 5 bases, with 13 bases between. In DNA form, the CDR3 reads TGCGCCAGCAGCCAAGATTCCACAGGGCCTTATGGCTACACCTTC. Its protein product is CASSQDSTGPYGYTF.

This clonotype turned up a few times. The junction does not match germline at one end; this may be a read error. The chain employs TRBV5-1 and TRBJ2-3; no reliable D call. Germline assignment: CDR1 SGHRS and CDR2 YFSETQ. The CDR3 is made up of 14 amino acids. CDR3 DNA: TGCACCAGTAGCTTGAGTTTTAACACAGATACGCAGTATTTT. Protein product: CTSSLSFNTDTQYF.

This clonotype was detected ten times or more. The genes are TRBV4-1 and TRBJ2-1; D is unclear. Germline V gene lookup returns CDR1 MGHRA and CDR2 YSYEKL. The CDR3 loop spans 12 amino acids. V lost 1 base, J lost 13 bases, and 11 bases lay in between. The DNA of the CDR3 is TGCGCCAGCAGCCAAGCGATGGGCTTCCAGTTCTTC. Its protein is CASSQAMGFQFF.

The genes are TRBV6-2 or TRBV6-3 and TRBJ1-2, with D maybe TRBD1 (5 bases). The germline V gene has CDR1 MNHEY and CDR2 SVGEGT. V gave up 0 bases and J gave up 7 bases, with 12 bases separating them. The CDR3 consists of 14 residues. CDR3 in DNA: TGTGCCAGCAGTTACTCGACTGGAGGGGTTGGCTACACCTTC. This sequence encodes CASSYSTGGVGYTF.

This clonotype was found a few times. The rearrangement uses TRBV11-2 and TRBJ1-4; D unclear. The CDR3 is 15 residues long. Germline V gene sequence: CDR1 SGHAT, CDR2 FQNNGV. Trimming took off 5 bases at V and 0 bases at J, with 10 bases between the two ends. Here the CDR3 DNA reads TGTGCCAGCAGCGCAGCCGGGTCAACTAATGAAAAACTGTTTTTT. Residues: CASSAAGSTNEKLFF.

This clonotype was seen many times. This chain uses TRBV11-2 with TRBJ1-1; 12 bases line up with TRBD1. This CDR3 region has 15 residues. The junction had 7 bases not matched to a gene; V was cut back by 4 bases and J by 7 bases. Germline V gene sequence: CDR1 SGHAT, CDR2 FQNNGV. The CDR3 here is CASSSGTGGSGEAFF. DNA of the CDR3: TGTGCCAGCAGCTCCGGGACAGGGGGCTCTGGTGAAGCTTTCTTT.

This clonotype has a count of ten or more. The rearrangement links TRBV6-5 to TRBJ1-2, with D uncertain. This CDR3 comprises 14 residues. The V gene lost 6 bases and the J gene lost 3 bases, with 14 bases spanning the gap. Germline V CDR1 and CDR2: MNHEY, SVGAGI. CDR3 sequence: CASSSHLSYYGYTF. CDR3 DNA: TGTGCCAGCAGCTCGCACCTATCGTACTATGGCTACACCTTC.

This clonotype was seen at least ten times. The rearrangement links TRBV15 to TRBJ2-1, with TRBD2 matching over 8 bases. CDR1 and CDR2 (germline): LNHNV, YYDKDF (reference sequence). After removal of 6 bases from V and 4 bases from J, the junction contained 8 bases not matched to a gene. CDR3 length equals 15 residues. CDR3 residues: CATRYTAGVYNEQFF. The CDR3 DNA reads as TGTGCCACCAGATACACAGCGGGGGTTTACAATGAGCAGTTCTTC.

This clonotype was observed at least ten times. The chain combines TRBV6-1 with TRBJ2-5; D is perhaps TRBD1 (5 bases). CDR3 length equals 13 residues. V dropped 2 bases and J dropped 5 bases, with 9 bases sitting between them. Germline V gene lookup returns CDR1 MNHNS and CDR2 SASEGT. CDR3: CASSELGAETQYF. The CDR3 DNA reads TGTGCCAGCAGTGAACTAGGGGCGGAGACCCAGTACTTC.

This clonotype was counted ten times or more. The chain employs TRBV12-3 or TRBV12-4 and TRBJ1-1; D unresolved. The CDR3 covers 13 residues. Trimming shortened V by 3 bases and J by 4 bases, and 9 bases separated the two germline ends. CDR3: CASSFRSSTEAFF. Here the CDR3 DNA reads TGTGCCAGCAGTTTTCGGTCAAGCACTGAAGCTTTCTTT.